The 9 T cell receptor beta chains below come from one sample, sequenced in a study of response to subunit inactivated influenza vaccine. TCRdb itself ran the RT-PCR reads through MiXCR, one entry per CDR3 protein. In the table there are some 540,000 distinct CDR3 sequences, under 30% of which are singletons. These same data were also listed under a study on T cells expressing NK-cell markers. That report notes: For TCR beta, cDNA was produced by 5'RACE template switching with UMIs.

The material sequenced was CD4+ T cells sorted from PBMCs, taken roughly 13 days after vaccination. Source of these receptors: a man aged 50 to 59 who received an inactivated influenza vaccine.

A remark on this clonotype: A single base separates this from a much larger clone, so it may be a read error. V and J are TRBV10-3 and TRBJ2-1; no reliable D call. Per the germline V gene, CDR1 is ENHRY and CDR2 is SYGVKD. The CDR3 loop spans 19 amino acids. Between the trimmed V and J ends, which lost 0 bases and 0 bases, there was a span of 18 bases. CDR3 in DNA: TGTGCCATCAGTGAGTCGACGGTGCCGGGCTGGAGCTCCTACAATGAGCAGTTCTTC. It encodes CAISESTVPGWSSYNEQFF.

The gene calls are TRBV20-1 and TRBJ2-3, with TRBD1 identical over 8 bases. Germline values: CDR1 DFQATT, CDR2 SNEGSKA (reference sequence). The CDR3 runs to 13 residues. The CDR3 is CITGQVWTDTQYF. CDR3 bases: TGCATCACGGGACAGGTTTGGACAGATACGCAGTATTTT.

The sample holds a few counts of this clonotype. The genes are TRBV12-3 or TRBV12-4 and TRBJ2-1; 14 nucleotides match TRBD2. CDR3 length: 16 residues. The junction had 4 bases not matched to a gene; V was cut back by 3 bases and J by 6 bases. DNA of the CDR3: TGTGCCAGCAGTTTCCAGACTAGCGGGAGGGGCAATGAGCAGTTCTTC. Residues: CASSFQTSGRGNEQFF.

This clonotype showed up just a few times. The V gene is TRBV6-2 or TRBV6-3, the J gene TRBJ2-1, with 9 bases that match TRBD2. The germline V gene encodes CDR1 MNHEY and CDR2 SVGEGT. The CDR3 contains 16 residues. V shed 6 bases and J 6 bases; nucleotides not matched to a gene: 12. CDR3 bases: TGTGCCAGCAGCCGGGGGCTAGCGGGGCCGTTCAATGAGCAGTTCTTC. It specifies CASSRGLAGPFNEQFF.

This chain connects TRBV20-1 to TRBJ2-3; D remains unclear. The V end was cut by 5 bases, the J end by 1 base, with 7 bases between. Germline V lookup: CDR1 DFQATT, CDR2 SNEGSKA (reference sequence). This CDR3 comprises 12 residues. The CDR3 is CSAGLGTDTQYF. For the CDR3, the DNA is TGCAGTGCTGGGCTCGGCACAGATACGCAGTATTTT.

The V call is TRBV10-3, the J call TRBJ2-3, with 7 positions matching TRBD1. J was trimmed by 3 bases and V by 0 bases; bases with no gene match: 12. Germline V gene data show CDR1 as ENHRY and CDR2 as SYGVKD. This CDR3 comprises 18 residues. CDR3 nucleotide sequence: TGTGCCATCAGTGAGTCCCTCGCGGGCCAGGGGGTAACAGATACGCAGTATTTT. Translating it yields CAISESLAGQGVTDTQYF.

This clonotype was counted ten times or more. This chain connects TRBV20-1 to TRBJ1-3, with D possibly being TRBD1 (6 bases). V dropped 2 bases and J dropped 7 bases, with 9 bases sitting between them. This CDR3 spans 12 amino acids. Germline V gene data show CDR1 as DFQATT and CDR2 as SNEGSKA (reference sequence). The DNA of the CDR3 is TGCAGTGCTAGATCGGGGGGCAACACCATATATTTT. It yields the protein CSARSGGNTIYF.

This clonotype has at least ten counts. The V gene is TRBV20-1, the J gene TRBJ2-3, with TRBD2 matching 11 bases. The J segment lost 1 base and the V segment lost 6 bases, leaving 3 bases of the junction unmatched. Germline CDR1 is DFQATT and CDR2 is SNEGSKA (reference sequence). This CDR3 is built from 14 residues. The CDR3 nucleotides are TGCAGTGCCAAGACTAGCGGGGGCACAGATACGCAGTATTTT. It yields the protein CSAKTSGGTDTQYF.

The chain combines TRBV28 with TRBJ2-4; unclear D gene. The CDR3 loop spans 12 amino acids. Germline lookup yields CDR1 MDHEN and CDR2 SYDVKM. V dropped 4 bases and J dropped 10 bases, with 11 bases sitting between them. This CDR3 reads CASSSNLVIQYF. The DNA of the CDR3 is TGTGCCAGCAGTTCCAACTTGGTGATTCAGTACTTC.